These 11 T cell receptor beta chains were all obtained from the same sample, sequenced in a study of cytomegalovirus exposure and HLA in healthy donors. Clones were read by immunoSEQ multiplex PCR, and TCRdb kept only the in-frame ones, dropping some. The repertoire has roughly 330,000 clones, approximately 86% of them found once; the top ten carry about 1%. Sequencing was done on a sample of PBMCs. These receptors all stem from a woman aged 25 to 39 in good health and CMV-seropositive.

This clone was detected only a few times. V usage is TRBV27 and J usage is TRBJ1-2; D ambiguous. The germline CDR1 and CDR2 sequences are MNHEY and SMNVEV (reference sequence). This CDR3 has 15 residues. The germline V and J ends were trimmed by 6 bases and 0 bases, with 14 bases remaining between them. The CDR3, as DNA: TGTGCCAGCAGGCGAAGCCTCGAAACTAACTATGGCTACACCTTC. It yields the protein CASRRSLETNYGYTF.

This chain joins TRBV9 and TRBJ1-6; 8 bases agree with TRBD1. CDR3 length equals 17 residues. Germline values: CDR1 SGDLS, CDR2 YYNGEE. V gave up 0 bases and J gave up 9 bases; unmatched junction bases: 11. The CDR3 coding sequence is TGTGCCAGCAGCGTAGGTCCGGGACAGGCCCGCGGTTCACCCCTCCACTTT. This gives the protein CASSVGPGQARGSPLHF. The complete variable domain, with remaining parts taken from reference TRBV9 and TRBJ1-6, reads DSGVTQTPKHLITATGQRVTLRCSPRSGDLSVYWYQQSLDQGLQFLIQYYNGEERAKGNILERFSAQQFPDLHSELNLSSLELGDSALYFCASSVGPGQARGSPLHFGNGTRLTVT.

The gene calls are TRBV9 and TRBJ2-2; 7 bases fit TRBD1. V was clipped by 2 bases and J by 6 bases; unmatched bases: 1. Germline V gives CDR1 SGDLS, CDR2 YYNGEE. The CDR3 is 13 residues long. CDR3 in amino acids: CASSVTGAGELFF. CDR3 bases: TGTGCCAGCAGCGTCACAGGGGCCGGGGAGCTGTTTTTT.

The sample holds many counts of this clone. The chain recombines TRBV28 with TRBJ1-1, with 7 bases that match TRBD1. CDR1 and CDR2 from the germline V gene are MDHEN and SYDVKM. This CDR3 comprises 12 residues. The V gene end was trimmed by 6 bases and the J gene end by 11 bases; junction bases not matched to a gene: 9. The CDR3 nucleotides are TGTGCCAGCAGACACAGACAGGGATGGGCTTTCTTT. Protein: CASRHRQGWAFF. Variable domain in full (rest from reference TRBV28 and TRBJ1-1): DVKVTQSSRYLVKRTGEKVFLECVQDMDHENMFWYRQDPGLGLRLIYFSYDVKMKEKGDIPEGYSVSREKKERFSLILESASTNQTSMYLCASRHRQGWAFFGQGTRLTVV.

The gene calls are TRBV6-6 and TRBJ1-2, with a possible D match to TRBD1 (6 bases). Germline V gene sequence: CDR1 MNHNY, CDR2 SVGAGI (reference sequence). Trimming removed 5 bases from V and 4 bases from J, with 14 bases in between. The CDR3 runs 14 residues. This CDR3 is CASSARQDAYGYTF. The CDR3 region has the DNA TGTGCCAGCAGTGCCCGACAGGATGCCTATGGCTACACCTTC.

The chain uses TRBV28 and TRBJ1-5, with no clear D. The germline CDR1 and CDR2 sequences are MDHEN and SYDVKM. Between the trimmed V and J ends, which lost 2 bases and 4 bases, there was a span of 12 bases. This CDR3 has 15 residues. CDR3 sequence reads: CASSLSGNPNQPQHF. Written as DNA, the CDR3 is TGTGCCAGCAGTTTAAGTGGAAATCCTAATCAGCCCCAGCATTTT.

The V and J genes are TRBV2 and TRBJ1-5; D unresolved. Looked up from germline, CDR1 is SNHLY and CDR2 is FYNNEI. This CDR3 has 15 amino acids. V was cut by 3 bases and J by 4 bases, with 13 bases left in between. CDR3 region: CASSEYGGENQPQHF. As DNA, the CDR3 is TGTGCCAGCAGTGAGTATGGCGGGGAAAATCAGCCCCAGCATTTT. The entire variable domain, with the rest obtained from reference TRBV2 and TRBJ1-5, is as follows: EPEVTQTPSHQVTQMGQEVILRCVPISNHLYFYWYRQILGQKVEFLVSFYNNEISEKSEIFDDQFSVERPDGSNFTLKIRSTKLEDSAMYFCASSEYGGENQPQHFGDGTRLSIL.

The chain's CDR3 is CATSSLGGGFTDTQYF. The CDR3, as DNA: TGTGCCACCAGCAGCCTCGGCGGCGGATTCACAGATACGCAGTATTTT. The chain recombines TRBV15 with TRBJ2-3; no clear D gene. The CDR3 consists of 16 residues. Germline V CDR1 and CDR2: LNHNV, YYDKDF (reference sequence). V was pared by 3 bases and J by 2 bases, with 15 bases between. The whole variable domain, remainder taken from reference TRBV15 and TRBJ2-3, is DAMVIQNPRYQVTQFGKPVTLSCSQTLNHNVMYWYQQKSSQAPKLLFHYYDKDFNNEADTPDNFQSRRPNTSFCFLDIRSPGLGDTAMYLCATSSLGGGFTDTQYFGPGTRLTVL.

This clone was counted a few times. The CDR3 is CASSFKGGQGGFF. CDR3 bases: TGTGCCAGCAGCTTCAAGGGCGGACAGGGAGGTTTCTTT. The V and J genes are TRBV7-2 and TRBJ1-1; 8 bases map to TRBD1. Unmatched junction bases numbered 10, after V lost 3 bases and J lost 13 bases. Germline V lookup: CDR1 SGHTA, CDR2 FQGNSA. CDR3 size: 13 residues.

The table lists this clone with a count of one. This chain joins TRBV4-2 and TRBJ2-2; TRBD1 aligns across 7 bases. CDR1 and CDR2 from the germline V gene are LGHNA and YNFKEQ. The CDR3 is 16 residues long. V dropped 1 base and J dropped 6; count of bases not matched to a gene: 8. The CDR3 here is CASSQATGTSPGELFF. The CDR3 DNA sequence: TGTGCCAGCAGCCAAGCGACAGGGACCTCCCCCGGGGAGCTGTTTTTT.

V and J are TRBV9 and TRBJ2-2, with 8 bases matching TRBD2. V lost 0 bases and J lost 4; bases outside the gene matches: 5. This CDR3 has 16 amino acids. Germline-derived CDR1 and CDR2 are SGDLS and YYNGEE. The CDR3 sequence is CASSVAAGEGTGELFF. The CDR3 DNA sequence: TGTGCCAGCAGCGTAGCAGCGGGAGAGGGCACCGGGGAGCTGTTTTTT.